This T cell receptor (beta chain) was captured by sequencing in a study of control samples from healthy donors and cancer patients. Profiled with immunoSEQ multiplex PCR; TCRdb holds only in-frame clones, not every one. This sample's clone table lists 150,000 to 200,000 clones. The germline CDR1 and CDR2 sequences are MNHEY and SVGAGI. The CDR3 contains 12 residues. V was shortened by 9 bases and J by 5 bases, with 13 bases between the two germline ends. Sequenced: blood. This TCR was recovered from a woman between 25 and 40 years old in good health. The J gene is TRBJ1-1, the V gene TRBV6-5; possibly TRBD1 for D (6 bases). CDR3 nucleotides: TGTGCCAGTACTTTCACAGGGACTGAAGCTTTCTTT. Its protein product is CASTFTGTEAFF.